The clone carrying this T cell receptor beta chain was found many times. Antigen specificity is unknown. Amplification of TCR alpha and beta CDR3 regions from RNA used iRepertoire nested multiplex PCR. One-step reverse transcription and amplification started from roughly 100-400 ng of tissue mRNA or PBMC total RNA. TCRdb passed the multiplex PCR reads through MiXCR, listing each CDR3 protein once. The sample lists 90,000 to 100,000 distinct CDR3 sequences; around 37% were seen once. This record belongs to a study of glioma-infiltrating T cells. Study conclusions and caveats: Non-neoplastic patients had below-expected tissue-blood divergence, while all gliomas exceeded expectation. Very few CDR3 sequences were shared between tissue and blood.

This CDR3 spans 13 amino acids. Germline assignment: CDR1 KGHSH and CDR2 LQKENI. Germline trimming cut 2 bases from V and 9 bases from J; bases unmatched to any gene: 5. V gene TRBV18 combines with J gene TRBJ2-3; 7 nucleotides agree with TRBD2. The sequenced material came from glioma tissue, nonneoplastic brain tissue, or PBMCs (not recorded which). This receptor was obtained from a human donor with low-grade glioma or glioblastoma, undergoing nonglioma brain surgery, or in good health (not recorded which). CDR3 bases: TGTGCCAGCTCACCAGCCCTAGCGGACACGCAGTATTTT. Its protein is CASSPALADTQYF.